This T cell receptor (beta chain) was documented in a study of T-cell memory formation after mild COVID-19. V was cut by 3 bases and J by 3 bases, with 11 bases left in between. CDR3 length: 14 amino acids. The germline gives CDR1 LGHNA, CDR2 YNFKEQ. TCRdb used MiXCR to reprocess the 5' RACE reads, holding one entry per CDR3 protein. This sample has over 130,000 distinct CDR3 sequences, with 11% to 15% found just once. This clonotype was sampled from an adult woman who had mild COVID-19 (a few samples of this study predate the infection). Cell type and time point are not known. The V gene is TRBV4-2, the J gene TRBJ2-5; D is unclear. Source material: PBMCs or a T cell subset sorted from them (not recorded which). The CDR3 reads CASSHGTGKETQYF. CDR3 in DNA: TGTGCCAGCAGCCATGGAACTGGCAAAGAGACCCAGTACTTC.